Sequencing of this TCR beta chain was carried out in a study of OX40 agonist ivuxolimab in advanced cancers. About the study: In this trial design, patients received ivuxolimab intravenously at 0.01 to 10 mg/kg every 2 weeks. There were three patients with partial responses, one having hepatocellular carcinoma and two cutaneous melanoma.

Germline V lookup: CDR1 SGHVS, CDR2 FNYEAQ. The CDR3 is made up of 12 amino acids. The ends were cut back, 4 bases at V and 7 bases at J, with 10 bases in the middle. The method was immunoSEQ multiplex PCR; TCRdb's version includes in-frame clones alone and lacks a portion of them. The table includes about 46,000 clones, approximately 90% detected once. This sequence was found in an adult with an advanced solid tumor such as melanoma, head and neck, liver or kidney cancer. Sequenced here: CD4+ or CD8+ T cells sorted from blood, sampled in a trial of the OX40 agonist ivuxolimab. The chain recombines TRBV7-6 with TRBJ1-1, with D hard to call. This CDR3 reads CASSSAMGEAFF. CDR3 bases: TGTGCCAGCAGCTCCGCGATGGGTGAAGCTTTCTTT. Combining the CDR3 with reference TRBV7-6 and TRBJ1-1 gives the whole variable domain GAGVSQSPRYKVTKRGQDVALRCDPISGHVSLYWYRQALGQGPEFLTYFNYEAQQDKSGLPNDRFSAERPEGSISTLTIQRTEQRDSAMYRCASSSAMGEAFFGQGTRLTVV.